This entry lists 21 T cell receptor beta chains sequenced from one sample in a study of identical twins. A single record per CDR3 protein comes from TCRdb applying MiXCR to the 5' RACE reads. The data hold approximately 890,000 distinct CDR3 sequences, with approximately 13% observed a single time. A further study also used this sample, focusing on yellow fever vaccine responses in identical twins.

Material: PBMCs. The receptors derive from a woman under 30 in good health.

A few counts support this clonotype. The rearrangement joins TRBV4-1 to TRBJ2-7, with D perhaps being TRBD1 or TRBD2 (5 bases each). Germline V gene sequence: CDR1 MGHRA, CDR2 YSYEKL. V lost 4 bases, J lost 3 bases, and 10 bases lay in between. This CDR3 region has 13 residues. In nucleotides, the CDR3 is TGCGCCAGCAGCCGGGACCCTATCTACGAGCAGTACTTC. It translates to CASSRDPIYEQYF.

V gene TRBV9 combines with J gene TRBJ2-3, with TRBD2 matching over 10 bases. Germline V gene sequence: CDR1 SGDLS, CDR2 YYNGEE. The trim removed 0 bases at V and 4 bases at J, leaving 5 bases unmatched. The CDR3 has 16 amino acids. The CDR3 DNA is TGTGCCAGCAGCGTAGGGGCTAGCGGGGGACCAGATACGCAGTATTTT. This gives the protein CASSVGASGGPDTQYF.

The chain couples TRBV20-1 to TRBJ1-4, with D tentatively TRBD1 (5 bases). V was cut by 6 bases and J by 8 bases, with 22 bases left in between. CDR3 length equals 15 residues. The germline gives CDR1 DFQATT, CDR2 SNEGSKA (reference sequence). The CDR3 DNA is TGCAGTGCAAGACTCCGAGAAGGGGTTAGAGAAAAACTGTTTTTT. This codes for CSARLREGVREKLFF.

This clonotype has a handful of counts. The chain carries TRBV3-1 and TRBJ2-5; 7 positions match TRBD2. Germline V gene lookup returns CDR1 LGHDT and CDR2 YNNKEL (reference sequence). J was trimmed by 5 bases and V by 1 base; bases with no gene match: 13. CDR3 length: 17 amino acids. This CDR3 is CASSQGGNGGSVETQYF. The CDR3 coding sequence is TGTGCCAGCAGCCAAGGGGGAAACGGGGGGTCCGTGGAGACCCAGTACTTC.

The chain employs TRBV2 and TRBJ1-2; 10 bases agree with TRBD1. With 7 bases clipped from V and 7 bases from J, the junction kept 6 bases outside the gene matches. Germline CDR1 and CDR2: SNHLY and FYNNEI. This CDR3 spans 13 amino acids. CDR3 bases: TGTGCCAGCATGACAGGGGGCATGTTTGGCTACACCTTC. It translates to CASMTGGMFGYTF.

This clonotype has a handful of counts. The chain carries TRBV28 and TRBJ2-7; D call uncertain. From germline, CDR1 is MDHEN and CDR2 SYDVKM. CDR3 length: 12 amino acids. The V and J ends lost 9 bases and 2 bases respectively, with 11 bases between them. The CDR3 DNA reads TGTGCCAGTCTCAGATTACCCTACGAGCAGTACTTC. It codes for CASLRLPYEQYF.

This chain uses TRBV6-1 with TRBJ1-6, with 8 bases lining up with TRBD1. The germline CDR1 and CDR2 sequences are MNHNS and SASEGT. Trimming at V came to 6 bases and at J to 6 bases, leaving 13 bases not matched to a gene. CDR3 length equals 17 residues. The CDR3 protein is CASRGTGTGDFNSPLHF. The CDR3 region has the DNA TGTGCCAGCAGGGGGACCGGGACAGGAGATTTTAATTCACCCCTCCACTTT.

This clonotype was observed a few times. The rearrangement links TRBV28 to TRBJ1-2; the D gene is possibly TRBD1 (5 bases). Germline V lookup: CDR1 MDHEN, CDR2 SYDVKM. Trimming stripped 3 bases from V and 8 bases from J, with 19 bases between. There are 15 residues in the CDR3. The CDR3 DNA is TGTGCCAGCAGTTTGCGAGGGACCCACCTTGAGGGCTACACCTTC. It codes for CASSLRGTHLEGYTF.

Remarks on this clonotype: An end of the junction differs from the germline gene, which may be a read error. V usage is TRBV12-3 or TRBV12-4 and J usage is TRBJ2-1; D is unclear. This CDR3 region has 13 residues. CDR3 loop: CASRGQVYNEQIF. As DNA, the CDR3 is TGTGCCAGCAGAGGGCAGGTTTACAATGAGCAGATCTTC.

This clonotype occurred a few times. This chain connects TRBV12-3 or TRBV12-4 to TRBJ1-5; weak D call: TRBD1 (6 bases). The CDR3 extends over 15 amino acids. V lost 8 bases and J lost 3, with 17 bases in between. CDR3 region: CASLWGHSNNQPQHF. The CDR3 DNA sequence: TGTGCCAGCCTCTGGGGACACAGTAACAATCAGCCCCAGCATTTT.

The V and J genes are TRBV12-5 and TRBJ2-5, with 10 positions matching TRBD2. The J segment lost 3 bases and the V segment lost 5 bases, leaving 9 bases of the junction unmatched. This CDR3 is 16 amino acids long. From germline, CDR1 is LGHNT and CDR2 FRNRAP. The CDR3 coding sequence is TGTGCTAGTGGTCCGGGACTAGCGAGATGGGAAGAGACCCAGTACTTC. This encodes CASGPGLARWEETQYF.

CDR3 nucleotides: TGTGCCAGCACGCTAGTCCCTAGGCTTGAAGAGACCCAGTACTTC. The encoded protein is CASTLVPRLEETQYF. The chain joins TRBV9 to TRBJ2-5; D remains ambiguous. This CDR3 has 15 amino acids. CDR1 and CDR2 (germline): SGDLS, YYNGEE. V shed 6 bases and J shed 3 bases, with 18 bases lying between them.

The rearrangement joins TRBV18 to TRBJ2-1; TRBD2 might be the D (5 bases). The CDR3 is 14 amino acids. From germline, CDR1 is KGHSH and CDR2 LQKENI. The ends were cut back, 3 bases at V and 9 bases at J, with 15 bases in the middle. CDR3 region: CASSPKSGQGEQFF. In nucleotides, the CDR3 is TGTGCCAGCTCACCGAAAAGCGGCCAAGGTGAGCAGTTCTTC.

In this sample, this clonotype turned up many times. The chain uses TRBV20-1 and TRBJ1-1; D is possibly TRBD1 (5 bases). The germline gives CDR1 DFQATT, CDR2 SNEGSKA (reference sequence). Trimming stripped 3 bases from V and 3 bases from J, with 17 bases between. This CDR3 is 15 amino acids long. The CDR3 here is CSASVRVRSDTEAFF. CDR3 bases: TGCAGTGCTAGTGTCAGGGTCAGATCGGACACTGAAGCTTTCTTT.

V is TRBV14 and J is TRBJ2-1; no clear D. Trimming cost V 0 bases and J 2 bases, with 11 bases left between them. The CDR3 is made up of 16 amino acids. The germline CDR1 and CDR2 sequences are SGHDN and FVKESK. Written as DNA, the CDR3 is TGTGCCAGCAGCCAAGATGTGTGGGCAACCTACAATGAGCAGTTCTTC. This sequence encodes CASSQDVWATYNEQFF.

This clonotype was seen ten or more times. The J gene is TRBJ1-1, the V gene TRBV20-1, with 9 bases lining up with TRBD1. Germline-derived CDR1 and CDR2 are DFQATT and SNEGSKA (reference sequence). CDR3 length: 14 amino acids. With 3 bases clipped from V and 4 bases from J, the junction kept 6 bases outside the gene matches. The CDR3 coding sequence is TGCAGTGCTAGGGACAGGGGATCGAGCACTGAAGCTTTCTTT. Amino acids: CSARDRGSSTEAFF.

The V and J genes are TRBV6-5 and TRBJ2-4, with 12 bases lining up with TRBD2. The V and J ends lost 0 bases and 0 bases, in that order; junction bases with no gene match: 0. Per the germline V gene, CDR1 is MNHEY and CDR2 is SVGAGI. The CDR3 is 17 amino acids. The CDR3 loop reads CASSYSGLAGAKNIQYF. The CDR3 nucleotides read TGTGCCAGCAGTTACTCGGGACTAGCGGGAGCCAAAAACATTCAGTACTTC.

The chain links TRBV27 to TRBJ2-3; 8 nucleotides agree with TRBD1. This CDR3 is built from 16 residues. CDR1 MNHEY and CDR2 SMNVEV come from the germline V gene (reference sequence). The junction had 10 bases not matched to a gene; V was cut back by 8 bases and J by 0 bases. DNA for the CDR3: TGTGCCAGCGGTACTTGGACAGGGAGGAGCACAGATACGCAGTATTTT. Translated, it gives CASGTWTGRSTDTQYF.

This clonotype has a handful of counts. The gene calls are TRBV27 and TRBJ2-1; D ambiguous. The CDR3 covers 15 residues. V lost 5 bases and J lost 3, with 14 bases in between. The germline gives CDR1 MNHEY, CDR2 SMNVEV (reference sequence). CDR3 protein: CASSRLEKGYNEQFF. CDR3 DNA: TGTGCCAGCAGTCGCCTAGAAAAGGGCTACAATGAGCAGTTCTTC.

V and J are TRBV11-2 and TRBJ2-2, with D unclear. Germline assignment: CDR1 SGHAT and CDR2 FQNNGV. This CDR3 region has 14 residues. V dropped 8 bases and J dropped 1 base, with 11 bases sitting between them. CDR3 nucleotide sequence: TGTGCCAGCCGCAGACCCGGGAACACCGGGGAGCTGTTTTTT. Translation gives CASRRPGNTGELFF.

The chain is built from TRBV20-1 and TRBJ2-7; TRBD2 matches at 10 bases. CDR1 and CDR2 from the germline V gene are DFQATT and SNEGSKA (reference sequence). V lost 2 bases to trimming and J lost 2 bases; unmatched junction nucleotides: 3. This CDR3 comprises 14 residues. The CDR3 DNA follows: TGCAGTGCTAGACTAGCGGGGGCCACCTACGAGCAGTACGTC. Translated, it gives CSARLAGATYEQYV.